Below are 3 T cell receptor beta chains sequenced from a single sample in a study of T cell repertoires in cytomegalovirus infection. TCRdb used MiXCR to reprocess the reads, holding one entry per CDR3 protein. The sample yields under 300,000 distinct CDR3 sequences, roughly an eighth seen once. The material sequenced was PBMCs. The receptors stem from a human donor in good health (CMV status not recorded). Some clones in this sample may be carry-over from other donors' samples.

The V call is TRBV5-1, the J call TRBJ2-5; D unresolved. Trimming stripped 2 bases from V and 7 bases from J, with 15 bases between. This CDR3 has 14 residues. Germline loops: CDR1 SGHRS, CDR2 YFSETQ. The CDR3 spells CASSFSSSVGTQYF. The CDR3 coding sequence is TGCGCCAGCAGCTTTTCCTCATCGGTCGGGACCCAGTACTTC.

This clonotype was observed a handful of times. The V call is TRBV28, the J call TRBJ1-2; D is unresolved. V dropped 3 bases and J dropped 4 bases, with 9 bases sitting between them. This CDR3 is built from 13 residues. In germline, CDR1 is MDHEN, CDR2 SYDVKM. The CDR3 DNA reads as TGTGCCAGCAGTTTGCTACAAGGCTATGGCTACACCTTC. Translated, it gives CASSLLQGYGYTF.

This clonotype has more than one count but fewer than ten. The chain employs TRBV3-1 and TRBJ1-1; no clear D gene. In germline, CDR1 is LGHDT, CDR2 YNNKEL (reference sequence). There are 14 residues in the CDR3. V gave up 0 bases and J gave up 8 bases, with 13 bases separating them. The CDR3 DNA reads as TGTGCCAGCAGCCAAGATTTATGGAGAAGAGAAGCTTTCTTT. It specifies CASSQDLWRREAFF.